This T cell receptor beta chain was profiled in a study of T cell responses to AZD1222 COVID-19 vaccine (dated by TCRdb to 2020 to 2023). General notes on the study: A total of more than 230 trial participants underwent TCR sequencing, of whom about 200 received two doses of AZD1222 and about 25 received two doses of the MenACWY control vaccine. Trial participants were enrolled by age into 18-55, 56-69 and 70-plus year subgroups, with roughly 150, 30 and 60 TCR-sequenced participants respectively. Overall study results and their limits: In the small 56-69-year group, the increase in depth fell short of significance, most likely because of low power. Participants were mostly white British and included more females than males, and it was suggested by the authors that clonal diversity may have been underestimated. Only a handful of AZD1222 recipients were SARS-CoV-2 seropositive at baseline, limiting conclusions about previously exposed vaccinees. Spike-specific TCR breadth and depth rose significantly after two AZD1222 doses compared with day 0 and with MenACWY recipients. The vaccine-associated CD4 TCRs covered the entire spike protein, and the dominant responses fell in regions 160-218 and 743-854. Because no day 14 peak-response samples were available, the repertoires could be characterized only after the peak T cell response. Epitopes outside the regions mutated in the B.1.351 and B.1.1.7 variants were reportedly recognized by nearly half of the unique spike-specific TCRs.

This clone was counted a single time. Its binding antigen is unknown. It has no much larger one-base neighbor in the sample; base qualities were not kept. A distance of 13 bases separates the germline ends of V and J, which lose 7 bases and 4 bases respectively. CDR1 WSHSY and CDR2 SAAADI are derived from the germline V gene. The CDR3 has 13 amino acids, counting the end cysteine and phenylalanine. CDR3 DNA is the only sequence kept; it has 39 bases, read in frame from the first base. This specimen's time point label, per the study, means: about 28 days (+/-7) after the second vaccine dose. AZD1222 recipients whose second dose came at about 4 weeks and those whose second dose came at about 12 weeks were combined into one group, since spike-specific TCR depth and breadth did not differ between the two schedules. Vaccinee samples were obtained from the UK trials COV001 and COV002, which included a single-blind randomized controlled phase 2/3 trial of AZD1222 (ChAdOx1 nCoV-19) in healthy adults. For TCRbeta chain sequencing, PBMC samples from trial participants were taken at day 0 and at day 28 after the second dose.

The CDR3 regions of human TCRbeta chains were analyzed by immunosequencing. Regarding the original processing steps: TCRs in the repertoires were matched against a reference library of SARS-CoV-2-specific TCRs that had been generated with the MIRA antigen-specificity platform. Breadth was defined as the fraction of unique TCRs that were SARS-CoV-2-associated. Depth was defined as the fraction of total T cells that were SARS-CoV-2-associated. Using the MIRA data, each spike-specific TCR was mapped to the spike region that the TCR reacts to and placed in a CD4 or CD8 class. Log10-transformed breadth and depth values were compared by one-way ANOVA with Sidak's multiple comparisons tests. TCRdb provides this immuneACCESS table in a form limited to in-frame rearrangements. Some clones are lacking; in checked studies, under half of them reflect an unresolved V gene, and why the rest are absent is not known. V, J and clone size are taken as reported in that table, and D and trimming were inferred from the DNA itself. The sample profile shows over 85,000 clones; 94% of them were found once. The ten largest clones represent around 3% of the sample.

The clonotype was recovered from an adult who received the AZD1222 COVID-19 vaccine. Sequencing was performed on peripheral blood, taken 28 days after the second AZD1222 dose. The sequence is built from TRBV10-2 and TRBJ1-1, with the D gene call left open. At the DNA level, the sequence is TGCGCCAGCAATACAGCCGGGGTCACTGAAGCTTTCTTT. It codes for CASNTAGVTEAFF.